A single sample is the source of the 14 T cell receptor beta chains below, sequenced in a study of CD8+ T cells in alopecia areata. RNA extraction and reverse transcription yielded cDNA as sequencing template. Data came from immunoSEQ multiplex PCR; TCRdb stores just in-frame clones and leaves some out. The sample shows some 170,000 clones, about 72% of them seen only once. Sequencing was performed on CD8+ T cells sorted from blood, taken at week 0. All receptors come from a human donor with alopecia areata.

The chain carries TRBV30 and TRBJ2-5, with 12 bases matching TRBD2. Germline V gene sequence: CDR1 GTSNPN, CDR2 SVGIG (reference sequence). J gave up 5 bases and V 2 bases, and 6 bases lay outside the gene matches. CDR3 size: 15 residues. Here the CDR3 reads CAWSSSGGVSETQYF. The CDR3 DNA reads TGTGCCTGGAGTTCTAGCGGGGGGGTTTCGGAGACCCAGTACTTC.

The chain carries TRBV7-6 and TRBJ1-5; 7 bases are shared with TRBD1. Germline CDR1 reads SGHVS; CDR2 reads FNYEAQ. The V and J ends lost 5 bases and 0 bases, in that order; junction bases with no gene match: 7. The CDR3 loop spans 16 amino acids. The CDR3 DNA reads TGTGCCAGCAGCGTAGGGGGACAGTATAGCAATCAGCCCCAGCATTTT. The encoded protein is CASSVGGQYSNQPQHF.

This chain uses TRBV21-1 with TRBJ2-7; the D call in the table, TRBD2, was not verified against the DNA. TRBV21-1 is designated a pseudogene. This CDR3 spans 16 amino acids. This CDR3 is CASSARATSGDYEQYF. For the CDR3, the DNA is TGTGCCAGCAGCGCGCGAGCGACTAGCGGGGACTACGAGCAGTACTTC.

The chain recombines TRBV9 with TRBJ2-1, with D possibly matching TRBD1 (5 bases). CDR1 is SGDLS, CDR2 YYNGEE, per germline. The length of the CDR3 is 14 residues. V dropped 3 bases and J dropped 8 bases, with 15 bases sitting between them. CDR3 DNA sequence: TGTGCCAGCAGCGAAGGACCCTGGGGCGATGAGCAGTTCTTC. It translates to CASSEGPWGDEQFF. Filled out from reference TRBV9 and TRBJ2-1, the complete variable domain reads DSGVTQTPKHLITATGQRVTLRCSPRSGDLSVYWYQQSLDQGLQFLIQYYNGEERAKGNILERFSAQQFPDLHSELNLSSLELGDSALYFCASSEGPWGDEQFFGPGTRLTVL.

This clone has just a few counts. The chain links TRBV13 to TRBJ2-1; D is possibly TRBD2 (5 bases). V gave up 2 bases and J gave up 8 bases, with 13 bases separating them. The CDR3 totals 14 residues. Germline CDR1 PRHDT, CDR2 FYEKMQ (reference sequence). CDR3 sequence reads: CASSLNEGFHEQFF. CDR3 coding DNA: TGTGCCAGCAGCTTAAATGAGGGCTTCCATGAGCAGTTCTTC.

This chain connects TRBV7-9 to TRBJ2-1, with 11 bases fitting TRBD1. The CDR3 has 14 amino acids. Germline CDR1 and CDR2: SEHNR and FQNEAQ (reference sequence). V lost 5 bases to trimming and J lost 6 bases; unmatched junction nucleotides: 3. Here the CDR3 reads CASSIGQGANEQFF. As DNA, the CDR3 is TGTGCCAGCAGCATAGGACAGGGGGCCAATGAGCAGTTCTTC.

This chain uses TRBV30 with TRBJ2-2; D perhaps matches TRBD2 (7 bases). This CDR3 contains 14 residues. Per the germline V gene, CDR1 is GTSNPN and CDR2 is SVGIG (reference sequence). Trimming removed 3 bases at V and 3 bases at J, with 11 bases between. The CDR3 sequence: CAWSGGQHTGELFF. The DNA for the CDR3 is TGTGCCTGGAGCGGGGGGCAGCACACCGGGGAGCTGTTTTTT.

This clone was picked up one time. V gene TRBV27 combines with J gene TRBJ1-1; D is possibly TRBD1 (6 bases). Trimming removed 8 bases from V and 1 base from J, with 17 bases in between. Germline loops: CDR1 MNHEY, CDR2 SMNVEV (reference sequence). The CDR3 totals 15 residues. The CDR3 nucleotides are TGTGCCAGCGCCGTGGCTGCACAGGGGAACACTGAAGCTTTCTTT. Residues: CASAVAAQGNTEAFF.

V gene TRBV25-1 combines with J gene TRBJ2-5, with D uncertain. Trimming removed 5 bases from V and 4 bases from J, with 2 bases in between. The CDR3 has 10 residues. The V gene's germline CDR1 is MGHDK and CDR2 SYGVNS. CDR3 bases: TGTGCCAGCAGTTTAGAGACCCAGTACTTC. Protein: CASSLETQYF.

V is TRBV23-1 and J is TRBJ2-1; unclear D gene. TRBV23-1 is labeled an ORF, and its function is uncertain. V was cut by 9 bases and J by 7 bases, with 22 bases left in between. The length of the CDR3 is 15 residues. The CDR3 DNA reads as TGCGCCAGGAACGAGGTCCCAGACAACCTAAATGAGCAGTTCTTC. It encodes CARNEVPDNLNEQFF.

The chain links TRBV19 to TRBJ2-7; 7 bases fit TRBD1. V trimming: 2 bases; J trimming: 2 bases; junction bases outside the gene matches: 3. This CDR3 contains 14 residues. The germline gives CDR1 LNHDA, CDR2 SQIVND (reference sequence). In DNA, the CDR3 is TGTGCCAGTAGTATAACCGGGACAGCCTACGAGCAGTACTTC. Translated: CASSITGTAYEQYF.

Only one count was recorded for this clone. V gene TRBV2 combines with J gene TRBJ2-7; D is unresolved. V was clipped by 8 bases and J by 7 bases, with 15 bases between them. This CDR3 is built from 12 residues. Germline CDR1 is SNHLY and CDR2 is FYNNEI. The CDR3 nucleotides are TGTGCCAGCTCGGCCGGAACCTGGGAGCAGTACTTC. Encoded protein: CASSAGTWEQYF. The full variable domain, its missing parts supplied by reference TRBV2 and TRBJ2-7, is EPEVTQTPSHQVTQMGQEVILRCVPISNHLYFYWYRQILGQKVEFLVSFYNNEISEKSEIFDDQFSVERPDGSNFTLKIRSTKLEDSAMYFCASSAGTWEQYFGPGTRLTVT.

This clone was detected a few times. This sequence joins TRBV29-1 and TRBJ2-7; D gene ambiguous. Germline V lookup: CDR1 SQVTM, CDR2 ANQGSEA. This CDR3 contains 12 residues. Trimming left V 5 bases short and J 5 bases short, with 13 bases between. The CDR3, as DNA: TGCAGCGTTTTAGGTGGGATAAACGAGCAGTACTTC. Residues: CSVLGGINEQYF.

The V gene is TRBV9, the J gene TRBJ2-7; 9 nucleotides line up with TRBD2. The V gene end was trimmed by 0 bases and the J gene end by 2 bases; junction bases not matched to a gene: 6. The CDR3 contains 16 residues. Germline CDR1 and CDR2: SGDLS and YYNGEE. The DNA of the CDR3 is TGTGCCAGCAGCGTAGCTTCCGGCGGGGGGGCCTACGAGCAGTACTTC. Its protein product is CASSVASGGGAYEQYF.